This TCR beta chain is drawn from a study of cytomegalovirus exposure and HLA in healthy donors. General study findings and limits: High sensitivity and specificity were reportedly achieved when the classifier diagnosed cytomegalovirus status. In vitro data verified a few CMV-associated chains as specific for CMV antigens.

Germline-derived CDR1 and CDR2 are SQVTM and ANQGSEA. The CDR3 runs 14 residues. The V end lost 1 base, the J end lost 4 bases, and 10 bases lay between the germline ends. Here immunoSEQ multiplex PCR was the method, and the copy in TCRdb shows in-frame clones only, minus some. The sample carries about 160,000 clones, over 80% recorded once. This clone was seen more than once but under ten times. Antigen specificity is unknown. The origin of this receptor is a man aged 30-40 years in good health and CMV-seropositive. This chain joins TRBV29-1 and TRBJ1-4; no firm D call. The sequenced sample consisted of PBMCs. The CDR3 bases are TGCAGCGTTGAAGGGGCCAGGAATAATGAAAAACTGTTTTTT. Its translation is CSVEGARNNEKLFF.